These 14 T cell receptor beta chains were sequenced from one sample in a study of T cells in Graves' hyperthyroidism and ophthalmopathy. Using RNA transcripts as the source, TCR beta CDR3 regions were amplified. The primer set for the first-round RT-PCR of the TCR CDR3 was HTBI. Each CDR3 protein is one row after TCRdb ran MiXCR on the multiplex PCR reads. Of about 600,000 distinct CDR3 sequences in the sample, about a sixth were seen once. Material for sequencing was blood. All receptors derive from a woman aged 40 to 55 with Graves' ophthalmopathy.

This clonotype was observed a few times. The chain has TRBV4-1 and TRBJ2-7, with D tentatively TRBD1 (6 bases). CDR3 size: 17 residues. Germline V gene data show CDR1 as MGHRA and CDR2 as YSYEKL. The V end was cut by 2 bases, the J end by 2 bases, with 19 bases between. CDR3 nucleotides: TGCGCCAGCAGCCAACCTCCTCCCCGGGACAAGGCCTACGAGCAGTACTTC. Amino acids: CASSQPPPRDKAYEQYF.

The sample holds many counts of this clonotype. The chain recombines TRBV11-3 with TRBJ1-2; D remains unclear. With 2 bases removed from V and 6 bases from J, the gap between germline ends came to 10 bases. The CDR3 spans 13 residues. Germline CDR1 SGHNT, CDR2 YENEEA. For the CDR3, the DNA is TGTGCCAGCAGCTTACGTATTTGGGATGGCTACACCTTC. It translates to CASSLRIWDGYTF.

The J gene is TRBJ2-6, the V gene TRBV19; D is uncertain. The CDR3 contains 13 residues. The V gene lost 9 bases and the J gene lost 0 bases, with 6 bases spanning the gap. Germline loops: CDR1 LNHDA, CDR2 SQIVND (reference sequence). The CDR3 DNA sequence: TGTGCCAGCCATAGCTCTGGGGCCAACGTCCTGACTTTC. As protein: CASHSSGANVLTF.

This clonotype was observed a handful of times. CDR3 sequence: CASTKHTSSYNEQFF. The CDR3 nucleotides read TGTGCCAGTACAAAGCACACGAGCTCCTACAATGAGCAGTTCTTC. V and J are TRBV19 and TRBJ2-1, with D unresolved. V was pared by 7 bases and J by 0 bases, with 13 bases between. CDR1 is LNHDA and CDR2 is SQIVND in the germline V gene (reference sequence). The CDR3 has 15 amino acids. The variable domain in full, with the rest retrieved from reference TRBV19 and TRBJ2-1, is DGGITQSPKYLFRKEGQNVTLSCEQNLNHDAMYWYRQDPGQGLRLIYYSQIVNDFQKGDIAEGYSVSREKKESFPLTVTSAQKNPTAFYLCASTKHTSSYNEQFFGPGTRLTVL.

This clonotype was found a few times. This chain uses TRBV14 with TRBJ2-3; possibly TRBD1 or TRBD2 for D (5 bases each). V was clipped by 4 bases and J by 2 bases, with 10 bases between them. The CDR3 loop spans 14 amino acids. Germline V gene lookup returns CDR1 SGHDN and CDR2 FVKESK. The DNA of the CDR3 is TGTGCCAGCAGCCGGGGGATTCACACAGATACGCAGTATTTT. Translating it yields CASSRGIHTDTQYF.

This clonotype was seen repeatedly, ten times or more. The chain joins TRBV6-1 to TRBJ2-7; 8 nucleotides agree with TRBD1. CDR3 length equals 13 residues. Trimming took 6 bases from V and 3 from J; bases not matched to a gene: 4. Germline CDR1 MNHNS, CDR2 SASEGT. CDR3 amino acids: CASRAGGGYEQYF. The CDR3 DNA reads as TGTGCCAGCAGAGCAGGGGGCGGCTACGAGCAGTACTTC.

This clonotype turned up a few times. The CDR3 reads CASSRTGQELNTEAFF. In DNA, the CDR3 is TGTGCCAGCAGCCGAACGGGACAGGAGTTGAACACTGAAGCTTTCTTT. The rearrangement joins TRBV27 to TRBJ1-1; 8 bases agree with TRBD1. The CDR3 spans 16 residues. Unmatched junction bases numbered 9, after V lost 6 bases and J lost 0 bases. Germline V gene sequence: CDR1 MNHEY, CDR2 SMNVEV (reference sequence).

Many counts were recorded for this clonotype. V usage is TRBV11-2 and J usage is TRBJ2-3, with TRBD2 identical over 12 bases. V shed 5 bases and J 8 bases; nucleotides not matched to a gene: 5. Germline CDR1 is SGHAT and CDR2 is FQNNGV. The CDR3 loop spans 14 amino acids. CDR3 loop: CASSQTSGSITQYF. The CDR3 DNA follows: TGTGCCAGCAGCCAGACTAGCGGGAGTATTACGCAGTATTTT.

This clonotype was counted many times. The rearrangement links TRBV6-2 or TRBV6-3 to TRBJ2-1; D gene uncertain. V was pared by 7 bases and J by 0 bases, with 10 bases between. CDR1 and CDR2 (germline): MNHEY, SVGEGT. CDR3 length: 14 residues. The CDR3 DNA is TGTGCCAGCACGGACGCGAGCTCCTACAATGAGCAGTTCTTC. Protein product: CASTDASSYNEQFF.

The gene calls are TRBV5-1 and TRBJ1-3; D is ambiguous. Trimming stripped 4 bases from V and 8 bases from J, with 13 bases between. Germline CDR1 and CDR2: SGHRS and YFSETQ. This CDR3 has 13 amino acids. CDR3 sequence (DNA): TGCGCCAGCAGCCAGCTCCCTGGGGACACCATATATTTT. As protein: CASSQLPGDTIYF.

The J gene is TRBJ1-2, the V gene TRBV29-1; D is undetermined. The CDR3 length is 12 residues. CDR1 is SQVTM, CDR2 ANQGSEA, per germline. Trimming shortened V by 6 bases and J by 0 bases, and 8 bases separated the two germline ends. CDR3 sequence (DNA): TGCAGCGTCCAAAGAGCTAACTATGGCTACACCTTC. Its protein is CSVQRANYGYTF. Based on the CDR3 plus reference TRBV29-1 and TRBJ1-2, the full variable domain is SAVISQKPSRDICQRGTSLTIQCQVDSQVTMMFWYRQQPGQSLTLIATANQGSEATYESGFVIDKFPISRPNLTFSTLTVSNMSPEDSSIYLCSVQRANYGYTFGSGTRLTVV.

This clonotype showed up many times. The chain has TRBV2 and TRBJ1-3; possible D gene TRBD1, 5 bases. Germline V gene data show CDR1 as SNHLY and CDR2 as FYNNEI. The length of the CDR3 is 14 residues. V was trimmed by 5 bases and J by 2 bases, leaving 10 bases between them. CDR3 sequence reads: CASSIQGAGNTIYF. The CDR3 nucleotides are TGTGCCAGCAGTATCCAGGGTGCTGGAAACACCATATATTTT.

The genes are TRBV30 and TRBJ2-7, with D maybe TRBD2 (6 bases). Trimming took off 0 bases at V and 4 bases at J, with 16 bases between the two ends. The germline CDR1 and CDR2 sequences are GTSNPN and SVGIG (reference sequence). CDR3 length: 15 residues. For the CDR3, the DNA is TGTGCCTGGAGTGTACAAGGCGGGGTAGGATACGAGCAGTACTTC. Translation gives CAWSVQGGVGYEQYF.

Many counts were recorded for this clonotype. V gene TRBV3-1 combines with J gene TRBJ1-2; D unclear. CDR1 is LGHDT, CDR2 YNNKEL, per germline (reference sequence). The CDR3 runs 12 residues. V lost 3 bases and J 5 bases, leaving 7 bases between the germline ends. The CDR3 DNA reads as TGTGCCAGCAGCCAGGGGAAATATGGCTACACCTTC. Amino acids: CASSQGKYGYTF.